Shown below are 32 T cell receptor beta chains from a single sample sequenced in a study of metastatic and nonmetastatic thyroid tumors. TCRdb re-called clones via MiXCR from the PCR reads. The table includes 14,000 or so clones, just under 35% detected once. Every patient underwent thyroid surgery untreated. The sequenced sample consisted of tumor tissue. The origin of the receptors is a male donor with papillary thyroid cancer or a benign thyroid nodule (not recorded which). Some clones in this sample may be carry-over from other donors' samples.

This clone is medium-sized within its sample. The chain joins TRBV3-1 to TRBJ2-7; 9 nucleotides align to TRBD2. The V and J ends lost 2 bases and 4 bases, in that order; junction bases with no gene match: 9. Germline CDR1 is LGHDT and CDR2 is YNNKEL (reference sequence). The CDR3 spans 16 residues. DNA of the CDR3: TGTGCCAGCAGCCAAATTATAGCGGGAGTTAAGTACGAGCAGTACTTC. Translated, it gives CASSQIIAGVKYEQYF.

For the CDR3, the DNA is TGTGCCAGCAGCTTAACCACAGGGGGCAATCAGCCCCAGCATTTT. Residues: CASSLTTGGNQPQHF. This chain links TRBV7-2 with TRBJ1-5, with 7 positions matching TRBD1. Looked up from germline, CDR1 is SGHTA and CDR2 is FQGNSA. The trim removed 2 bases at V and 2 bases at J, leaving 3 bases unmatched. The CDR3 sequence is 15 residues long.

This clone has at least ten counts. J is TRBJ2-3 and V is TRBV24-1; D gene unclear. CDR1 is KGHDR and CDR2 is SFDVKD in the germline V gene. V lost 4 bases and J 2 bases, leaving 6 bases between the germline ends. The length of the CDR3 is 13 residues. The CDR3 region has the DNA TGTGCCACCAGTGAATCATCCACAGATACGCAGTATTTT. Its translation is CATSESSTDTQYF.

Worth noting for this clone: Its ends do not fully match the called genes, so a read error is possible. The chain joins TRBV16 to TRBJ2-7; tentatively, D is TRBD1 (7 bases). This CDR3 spans 16 amino acids. From germline, CDR1 is KGHSY and CDR2 FQNENV. The CDR3 DNA reads TGTGCCAGCAACCAATTGGGGGGCGGGACAGAATACGAGCAGTACTTC. It specifies CASNQLGGGTEYEQYF.

This clone occurred many times. The CDR3 nucleotides read TGTGCCAGCAGCGTAGTTGACACCGGGGAGCTGTTTTTT. Translating gives CASSVVDTGELFF. The chain carries TRBV9 and TRBJ2-2; D is ambiguous. The CDR3 totals 13 residues. V lost 0 bases, J lost 3 bases, and 3 bases lay in between. Germline-derived CDR1 and CDR2 are SGDLS and YYNGEE.

This clone was counted only a few times. The V gene is TRBV20-1, the J gene TRBJ2-7; TRBD1 aligns across 10 bases. This CDR3 spans 17 amino acids. J gave up 2 bases and V 1 base, and 11 bases lay outside the gene matches. CDR1 and CDR2 from the germline V gene are DFQATT and SNEGSKA (reference sequence). CDR3 sequence (DNA): TGCAGTGCTAGAGGTCGTCATCCCGGGACAGGGGCCTACGAGCAGTACTTC. This codes for CSARGRHPGTGAYEQYF.

This clone has ten or more counts. The chain has TRBV29-1 and TRBJ2-5, with D tentatively TRBD1 (6 bases). V was clipped by 2 bases and J by 6 bases, with 10 bases between them. Germline CDR1 reads SQVTM; CDR2 reads ANQGSEA. This CDR3 region has 12 residues. Here the CDR3 reads CSVETGIKTQYF. Here the CDR3 DNA reads TGCAGCGTTGAAACAGGGATAAAGACCCAGTACTTC.

This clone was seen ten or more times. The chain has TRBV5-6 and TRBJ1-1; D uncertain. Per germline, CDR1 SGHDT and CDR2 YYEEEE. V dropped 4 bases and J dropped 6 bases, with 13 bases sitting between them. The CDR3 is 13 amino acids. This CDR3 is CASSPDQRAEAFF. The CDR3 DNA reads as TGTGCCAGCAGCCCTGACCAGAGGGCTGAAGCTTTCTTT. Filled out from reference TRBV5-6 and TRBJ1-1, the complete variable domain reads DAGVTQSPTHLIKTRGQQVTLRCSPKSGHDTVSWYQQALGQGPQFIFQYYEEEERQRGNFPDRFSGHQFPNYSSELNVNALLLGDSALYLCASSPDQRAEAFFGQGTRLTVV.

The V call is TRBV11-1, the J call TRBJ1-2; 10 nucleotides line up with TRBD1. The V and J ends lost 7 bases and 2 bases, in that order; junction bases with no gene match: 16. CDR3 size: 18 residues. Germline V gene lookup returns CDR1 SGHAT and CDR2 FQDESV (reference sequence). CDR3 amino acids: CASTLSCDRGRPNYGYTF. For the CDR3, the DNA is TGTGCCAGCACCCTGAGCTGTGACAGGGGGCGTCCGAACTATGGCTACACCTTC.

The chain has TRBV18 and TRBJ1-3; D is perhaps TRBD1 (6 bases). The CDR3 has 14 amino acids. Trimming cost V 2 bases and J 5 bases, with 10 bases left between them. Germline V lookup: CDR1 KGHSH, CDR2 LQKENI. The CDR3 DNA is TGTGCCAGCTCACCAGCGGGACAAAGAAACACCATATATTTT. It yields the protein CASSPAGQRNTIYF.

V and J are TRBV20-1 and TRBJ2-7; weak D call: TRBD1 (5 bases). Germline lookup yields CDR1 DFQATT and CDR2 SNEGSKA (reference sequence). Trimming left V 6 bases short and J 3 bases short, with 9 bases between. The CDR3 contains 11 residues. The chain's CDR3 is CSALQGYEQYF. For the CDR3, the DNA is TGCAGTGCCCTCCAGGGCTACGAGCAGTACTTC.

This chain joins TRBV6-1 and TRBJ2-7, with D perhaps TRBD1 (6 bases). Germline CDR1 is MNHNS and CDR2 is SASEGT. The length of the CDR3 is 12 residues. V was clipped by 5 bases and J by 6 bases, with 11 bases between them. The CDR3 protein is CASSRTGIEQYF. The DNA for the CDR3 is TGTGCCAGCAGTAGAACAGGGATCGAGCAGTACTTC.

This chain links TRBV7-2 with TRBJ2-7; TRBD1 aligns across 12 bases. The CDR3 extends over 15 amino acids. Germline V gene lookup returns CDR1 SGHTA and CDR2 FQGNSA. V gave up 5 bases and J gave up 3 bases; unmatched junction bases: 5. The CDR3 reads CASSRGQGAVYEQYF. The CDR3 bases are TGTGCCAGCAGCCGGGGACAGGGGGCTGTCTACGAGCAGTACTTC.

This clone was found many times. The V call is TRBV24-1, the J call TRBJ2-3, with TRBD2 identical over 8 bases. V was clipped by 2 bases and J by 5 bases; unmatched bases: 14. The germline V gene has CDR1 KGHDR and CDR2 SFDVKD. The CDR3 sequence is 18 residues long. CDR3 sequence: CATSDSLPSQRELDTQYF. DNA for the CDR3: TGTGCCACCAGTGATTCCCTTCCCAGCCAGCGGGAGTTAGATACGCAGTATTTT.

This clone was observed a few times. The genes are TRBV6-1 and TRBJ2-7; no definite D call. The V end was cut by 10 bases, the J end by 4 bases, with 11 bases between. The CDR3 extends over 11 amino acids. Germline assignment: CDR1 MNHNS and CDR2 SASEGT. The CDR3 here is CATRSYYEQYF. In nucleotides, the CDR3 is TGTGCCACCAGGTCCTATTACGAGCAGTACTTC.

This clone was seen repeatedly, ten times or more. V usage is TRBV27 and J usage is TRBJ2-1; D is perhaps TRBD2 (7 bases). V was cut by 1 base and J by 3 bases, with 10 bases left in between. This CDR3 region has 15 residues. The germline V gene encodes CDR1 MNHEY and CDR2 SMNVEV (reference sequence). DNA of the CDR3: TGTGCCAGCAGTTTATGGAGGGGGGGCTACAATGAGCAGTTCTTC. Its translation: CASSLWRGGYNEQFF.

On this clone: No conserved phenylalanine or tryptophan ends this CDR3, so it is likely a read error. The CDR3: CASLGGADEAFS. DNA for the CDR3: TGCGCCAGCCTTGGGGGAGCAGATGAAGCTTTCTCT. V usage is TRBV5-1 and J usage is TRBJ1-1; tentative D call: TRBD1 (5 bases). Trimming left V 7 bases short and J 7 bases short, with 14 bases between. This CDR3 comprises 12 residues. Germline CDR1 is SGHRS and CDR2 is YFSETQ.

Turning to this clone: One junction end disagrees with the germline gene, perhaps due to a read error. The chain couples TRBV4-1 to TRBJ2-1; the D gene is possibly TRBD2 (5 bases). The CDR3 extends over 15 amino acids. Germline CDR1 MGHRA, CDR2 YSYEKL. CDR3 nucleotides: TGCTCCAGCAGCCAAGGCGTGACTATCGGCGATGAGCAGTTCTTC. It translates to CSSSQGVTIGDEQFF.

In its sample, this clone was seen a few times. J is TRBJ2-3 and V is TRBV6-6; TRBD2 matches 11 bases. The germline gives CDR1 MNHNY, CDR2 SVGAGI (reference sequence). After removal of 1 base from V and 5 bases from J, the junction contained 2 bases not matched to a gene. The CDR3 spans 15 residues. The DNA of the CDR3 is TGTGCCAGCAGTTACTACGGACTAGCGGGAGATACGCAGTATTTT. Protein sequence: CASSYYGLAGDTQYF.

Only one count was recorded for this clone. The rearrangement joins TRBV5-1 to TRBJ2-7; TRBD2 matches 8 bases. This CDR3 is 18 amino acids long. Per the germline V gene, CDR1 is SGHRS and CDR2 is YFSETQ. V lost 3 bases, J lost 5 bases, and 19 bases stayed unmatched. CDR3 residues: CASSSHPQLAVALDEQYF. DNA for the CDR3: TGCGCCAGCAGCTCCCATCCCCAACTAGCGGTGGCCCTCGACGAGCAGTACTTC.

The genes are TRBV7-3 and TRBJ2-1; 8 nucleotides agree with TRBD1. Germline values: CDR1 SGHTA, CDR2 FQGTGA. V shed 3 bases, J shed 0 bases, and the junction held 1 base outside the gene matches. The CDR3 consists of 15 residues. This chain's CDR3 is CASSFDRGSYNEQFF. CDR3 DNA: TGTGCCAGCAGCTTTGACAGGGGCTCCTACAATGAGCAGTTCTTC.

The chain employs TRBV11-2 and TRBJ2-1; 10 nucleotides match TRBD2. The V gene end was trimmed by 6 bases and the J gene end by 6 bases; junction bases not matched to a gene: 11. CDR1 is SGHAT, CDR2 FQNNGV, per germline. The CDR3 consists of 16 residues. Written as DNA, the CDR3 is TGTGCCAGCAGTCCCACTTCTAGCGGGAGCATCAATGAGCAGTTCTTC. Translated, it gives CASSPTSSGSINEQFF.

The chain carries TRBV11-2 and TRBJ2-7; 9 bases align to TRBD2. The CDR3 runs to 15 residues. CDR1 and CDR2 (germline): SGHAT, FQNNGV. Germline trimming cut 3 bases from V and 6 bases from J; bases unmatched to any gene: 9. Here the CDR3 reads CASSFRLAVECEQYF. The CDR3 nucleotides read TGTGCCAGCAGCTTTAGACTAGCGGTGGAGTGCGAGCAGTACTTC.

This clone has just one count. This chain links TRBV4-1 with TRBJ2-7; the D is unclear. Germline CDR1 reads MGHRA; CDR2 reads YSYEKL. The length of the CDR3 is 13 residues. V shed 1 base and J shed 6 bases, with 10 bases lying between them. As DNA, the CDR3 is TGCGCCAGCAGCCAAGCCCCACAAAGCGAGCAGTACTTC. This codes for CASSQAPQSEQYF.

This clone is termed medium-sized (0.01 to 0.1%). The chain joins TRBV4-1 to TRBJ2-4; possible D gene TRBD2, 6 bases. This CDR3 contains 17 residues. V was shortened by 0 bases and J by 0 bases, with 12 bases between the two germline ends. Germline values: CDR1 MGHRA, CDR2 YSYEKL. CDR3 coding DNA: TGCGCCAGCAGCCAAGAACCCAGCGGGCTAGCCAAAAACATTCAGTACTTC. It encodes CASSQEPSGLAKNIQYF.

This clone has ten or more counts. The V and J genes are TRBV12-3 or TRBV12-4 and TRBJ1-5, with 9 bases matching TRBD1. This CDR3 has 15 amino acids. J was trimmed by 4 bases and V by 7 bases; bases with no gene match: 8. Here the CDR3 reads CASKQSGTGNQPQHF. The CDR3, as DNA: TGTGCCAGCAAACAATCCGGGACAGGGAATCAGCCCCAGCATTTT.

This clone was seen a few times. The CDR3 protein is CASIPSGSFTDTQYF. CDR3 DNA sequence: TGTGCCAGCATACCTAGCGGGTCCTTTACAGATACGCAGTATTTT. The rearrangement uses TRBV6-1 and TRBJ2-3, with 8 bases fitting TRBD2. The germline V gene has CDR1 MNHNS and CDR2 SASEGT. Trimming at V came to 7 bases and at J to 3 bases, leaving 9 bases not matched to a gene. CDR3 size: 15 residues.

This clone was detected many times. Other DNA sequences in the sample encode the same CDR3. The chain is built from TRBV7-3 and TRBJ1-5; no reliable D call. Trimming shortened V by 0 bases and J by 6 bases, and 6 bases separated the two germline ends. Germline CDR1 and CDR2: SGHTA and FQGTGA. The length of the CDR3 is 13 residues. The CDR3 DNA reads as TGTGCCAGCAGCTTAACGCCCGGTCAGCCCCAGCATTTT. Encoded protein: CASSLTPGQPQHF. The whole variable domain, filled in from reference TRBV7-3 and TRBJ1-5, reads GAGVSQTPSNKVTEKGKYVELRCDPISGHTALYWYRQSLGQGPEFLIYFQGTGAADDSGLPNDRFFAVRPEGSVSTLKIQRTERGDSAVYLCASSLTPGQPQHFGDGTRLSIL.

The chain couples TRBV20-1 to TRBJ2-2; D remains ambiguous. The CDR3 consists of 13 residues. CDR1 is DFQATT and CDR2 is SNEGSKA in the germline V gene (reference sequence). V lost 3 bases to trimming and J lost 7 bases, with 12 bases between them. The CDR3 spells CSASVGHGGELFF. DNA of the CDR3: TGCAGTGCTAGCGTGGGTCATGGCGGGGAGCTGTTTTTT.

Within the sample, this clone is medium-sized. J is TRBJ1-1 and V is TRBV6-1; D is unclear. The CDR3 has 13 amino acids. Trimming pared 6 bases from V and 3 bases from J, leaving 11 bases between. CDR1 and CDR2 (germline): MNHNS, SASEGT. The CDR3 sequence is CASRVTGYTEAFF. The CDR3 nucleotides are TGTGCCAGCAGGGTCACTGGATACACTGAAGCTTTCTTT.

This clone was found many times. The J gene is TRBJ1-1, the V gene TRBV11-1, with TRBD1 matching 8 bases. The length of the CDR3 is 16 residues. The germline V gene encodes CDR1 SGHAT and CDR2 FQDESV (reference sequence). J gave up 0 bases and V 4 bases, and 7 bases lay outside the gene matches. CDR3 residues: CASSSGETGVNTEAFF. CDR3 sequence (DNA): TGTGCCAGCAGCTCCGGTGAGACAGGGGTGAACACTGAAGCTTTCTTT.

This clone was seen only a few times. The chain uses TRBV20-1 and TRBJ2-7; 10 bases map to TRBD2. CDR3 size: 16 residues. V shed 0 bases and J 7 bases; nucleotides not matched to a gene: 12. Looked up from germline, CDR1 is DFQATT and CDR2 is SNEGSKA (reference sequence). CDR3 amino acids: CSARDPLAGDLLEQYF. As DNA, the CDR3 is TGCAGTGCTAGAGATCCCCTAGCGGGAGACCTTCTGGAGCAGTACTTC.